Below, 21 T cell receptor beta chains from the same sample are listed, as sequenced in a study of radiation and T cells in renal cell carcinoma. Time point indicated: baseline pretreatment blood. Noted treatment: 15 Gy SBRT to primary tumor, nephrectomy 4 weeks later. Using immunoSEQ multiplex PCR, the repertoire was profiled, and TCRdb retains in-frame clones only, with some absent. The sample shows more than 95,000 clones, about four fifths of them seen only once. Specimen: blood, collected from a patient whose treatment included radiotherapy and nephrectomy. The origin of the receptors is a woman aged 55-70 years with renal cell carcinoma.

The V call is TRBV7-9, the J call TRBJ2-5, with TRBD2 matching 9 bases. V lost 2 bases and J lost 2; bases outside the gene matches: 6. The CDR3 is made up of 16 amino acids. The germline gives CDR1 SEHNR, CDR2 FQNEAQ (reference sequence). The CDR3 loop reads CASSLIPSGDQETQYF. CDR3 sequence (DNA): TGTGCCAGCAGCTTAATACCTAGCGGGGATCAAGAGACCCAGTACTTC.

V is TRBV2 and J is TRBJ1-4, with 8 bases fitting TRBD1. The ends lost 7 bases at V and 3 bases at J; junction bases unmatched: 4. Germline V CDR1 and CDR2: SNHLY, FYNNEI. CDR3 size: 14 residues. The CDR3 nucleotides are TGTGCCAGCATCAACAGGGGGTCTAATGAAAAACTGTTTTTT. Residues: CASINRGSNEKLFF.

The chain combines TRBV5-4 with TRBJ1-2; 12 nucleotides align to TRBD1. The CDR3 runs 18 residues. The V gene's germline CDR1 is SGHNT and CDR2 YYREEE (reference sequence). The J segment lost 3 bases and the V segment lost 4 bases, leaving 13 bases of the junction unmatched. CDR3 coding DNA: TGTGCCAGCAGCCCCCGTCCCGGGACAGGGGGCAGGGACTATGGCTACACCTTC. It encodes CASSPRPGTGGRDYGYTF. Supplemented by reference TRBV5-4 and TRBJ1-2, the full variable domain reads ETGVTQSPTHLIKTRGQQVTLRCSSQSGHNTVSWYQQALGQGPQFIFQYYREEENGRGNFPPRFSGLQFPNYSSELNVNALELDDSALYLCASSPRPGTGGRDYGYTFGSGTRLTVV.

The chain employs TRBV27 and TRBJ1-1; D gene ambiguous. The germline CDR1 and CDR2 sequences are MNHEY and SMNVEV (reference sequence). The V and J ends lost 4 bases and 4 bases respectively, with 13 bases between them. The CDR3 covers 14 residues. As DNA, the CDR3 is TGTGCCAGCAGTTCCCTCGGCTTTGGCACTGAAGCTTTCTTT. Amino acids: CASSSLGFGTEAFF.

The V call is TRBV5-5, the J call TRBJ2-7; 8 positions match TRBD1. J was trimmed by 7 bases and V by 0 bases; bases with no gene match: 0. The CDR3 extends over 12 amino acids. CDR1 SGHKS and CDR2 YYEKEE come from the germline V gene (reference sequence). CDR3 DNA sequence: TGTGCCAGCAGCTTGGGGACAGGGGAGCAGTACTTC. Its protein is CASSLGTGEQYF.

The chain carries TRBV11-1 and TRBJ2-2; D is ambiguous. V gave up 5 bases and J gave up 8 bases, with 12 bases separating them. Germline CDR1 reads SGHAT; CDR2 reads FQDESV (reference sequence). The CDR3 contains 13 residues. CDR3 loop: CASSPIGVGELFF. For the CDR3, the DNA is TGTGCCAGCAGCCCAATTGGAGTAGGGGAGCTGTTTTTT.

CDR3 sequence reads: CASSLDTSSSKAFF. The CDR3 DNA is TGCGCCAGCAGCTTGGATACCTCTTCTTCCAAAGCTTTCTTT. The rearrangement links TRBV5-1 to TRBJ1-1; D is unclear. The germline CDR1 and CDR2 sequences are SGHRS and YFSETQ. Trimming took off 0 bases at V and 9 bases at J, with 15 bases between the two ends. The CDR3 runs 14 residues.

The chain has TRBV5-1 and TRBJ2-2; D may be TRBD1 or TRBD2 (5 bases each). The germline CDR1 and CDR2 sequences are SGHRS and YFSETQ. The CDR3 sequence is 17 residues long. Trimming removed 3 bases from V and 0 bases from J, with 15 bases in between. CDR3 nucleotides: TGCGCCAGCAGCTGGGTCTTCGGGACCACGAACACCGGGGAGCTGTTTTTT. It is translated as CASSWVFGTTNTGELFF.

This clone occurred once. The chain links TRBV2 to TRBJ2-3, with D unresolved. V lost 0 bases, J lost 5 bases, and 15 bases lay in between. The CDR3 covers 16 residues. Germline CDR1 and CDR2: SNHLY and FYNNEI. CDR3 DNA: TGTGCCAGCAGTGAAGCGCGCCAGCCCTCCGGAGATACGCAGTATTTT. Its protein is CASSEARQPSGDTQYF.

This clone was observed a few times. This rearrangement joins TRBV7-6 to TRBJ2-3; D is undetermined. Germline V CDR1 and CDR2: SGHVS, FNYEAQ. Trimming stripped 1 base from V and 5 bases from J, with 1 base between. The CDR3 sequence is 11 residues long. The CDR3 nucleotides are TGTGCCAGCAGCTTAGAAGATACGCAGTATTTT. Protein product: CASSLEDTQYF.

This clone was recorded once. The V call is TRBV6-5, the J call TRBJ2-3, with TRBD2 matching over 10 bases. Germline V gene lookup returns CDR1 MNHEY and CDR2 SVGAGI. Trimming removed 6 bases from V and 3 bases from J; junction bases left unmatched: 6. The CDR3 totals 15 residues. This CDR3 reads CASRSSGGLTDTQYF. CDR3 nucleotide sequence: TGTGCCAGCAGGTCTAGCGGGGGCCTTACAGATACGCAGTATTTT.

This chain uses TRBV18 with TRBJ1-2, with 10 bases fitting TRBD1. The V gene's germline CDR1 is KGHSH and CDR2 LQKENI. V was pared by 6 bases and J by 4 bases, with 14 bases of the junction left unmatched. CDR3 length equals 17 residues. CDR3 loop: CASSSGTGETRLYGYTF. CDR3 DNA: TGTGCCAGCTCGTCCGGGACAGGGGAAACCCGGCTCTATGGCTACACCTTC.

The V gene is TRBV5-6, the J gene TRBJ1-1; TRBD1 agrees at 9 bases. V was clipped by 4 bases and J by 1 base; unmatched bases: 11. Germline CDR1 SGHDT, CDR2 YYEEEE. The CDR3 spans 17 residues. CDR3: CASSRGALGQGNTEAFF. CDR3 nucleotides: TGTGCCAGCAGCAGAGGGGCCCTGGGACAGGGGAACACTGAAGCTTTCTTT.

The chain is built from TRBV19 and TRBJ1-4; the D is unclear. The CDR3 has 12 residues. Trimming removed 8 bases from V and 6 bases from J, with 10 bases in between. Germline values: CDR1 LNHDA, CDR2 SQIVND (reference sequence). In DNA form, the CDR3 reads TGTGCCAGTTCTTCGAGGTATGAAAAACTGTTTTTT. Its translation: CASSSRYEKLFF.

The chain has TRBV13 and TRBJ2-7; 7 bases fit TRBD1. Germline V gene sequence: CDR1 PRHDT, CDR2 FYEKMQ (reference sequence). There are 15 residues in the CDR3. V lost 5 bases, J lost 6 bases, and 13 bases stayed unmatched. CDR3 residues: CASSPRAGGSLEQYF. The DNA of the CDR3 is TGTGCCAGCAGCCCCCGGGCAGGGGGATCCCTCGAGCAGTACTTC.

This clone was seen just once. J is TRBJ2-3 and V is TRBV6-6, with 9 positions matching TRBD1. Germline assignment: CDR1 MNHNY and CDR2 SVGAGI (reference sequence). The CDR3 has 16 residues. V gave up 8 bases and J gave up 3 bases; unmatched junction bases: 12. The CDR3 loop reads CASGQRGQGGTDTQYF. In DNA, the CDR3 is TGTGCCAGCGGACAGCGGGGACAGGGAGGGACAGATACGCAGTATTTT.

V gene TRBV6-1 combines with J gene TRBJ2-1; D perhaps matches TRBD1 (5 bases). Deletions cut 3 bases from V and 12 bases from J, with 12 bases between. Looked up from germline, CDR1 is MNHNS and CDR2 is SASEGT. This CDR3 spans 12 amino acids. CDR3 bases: TGTGCCAGCAGTGAGGTTGTGGACACGCAGTTCTTC. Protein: CASSEVVDTQFF.

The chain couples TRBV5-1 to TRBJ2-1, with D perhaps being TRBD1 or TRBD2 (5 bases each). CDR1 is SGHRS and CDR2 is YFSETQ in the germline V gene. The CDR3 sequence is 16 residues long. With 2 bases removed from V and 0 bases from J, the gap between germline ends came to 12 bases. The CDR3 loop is CASSFRGPSSYNEQFF. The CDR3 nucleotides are TGCGCCAGCAGCTTCCGGGGACCGAGCTCCTACAATGAGCAGTTCTTC. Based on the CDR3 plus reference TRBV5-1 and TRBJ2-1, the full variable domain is KAGVTQTPRYLIKTRGQQVTLSCSPISGHRSVSWYQQTPGQGLQFLFEYFSETQRNKGNFPGRFSGRQFSNSRSEMNVSTLELGDSALYLCASSFRGPSSYNEQFFGPGTRLTVL.

The CDR3 sequence is CASQTGVYEQFF. For the CDR3, the DNA is TGTGCCAGCCAGACAGGGGTGTATGAGCAGTTCTTC. The V call is TRBV2, the J call TRBJ2-1; 8 bases line up with TRBD1. The germline CDR1 and CDR2 sequences are SNHLY and FYNNEI. Trimming at V came to 8 bases and at J to 8 bases, leaving 5 bases not matched to a gene. The CDR3 has 12 amino acids.

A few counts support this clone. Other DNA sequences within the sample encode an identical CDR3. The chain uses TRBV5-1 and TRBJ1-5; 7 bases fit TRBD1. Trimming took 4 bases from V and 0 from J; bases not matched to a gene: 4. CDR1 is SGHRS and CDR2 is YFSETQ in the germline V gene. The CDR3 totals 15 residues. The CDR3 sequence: CASSPTGSSNQPQHF. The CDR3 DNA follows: TGCGCCAGCAGCCCGACAGGGAGTAGCAATCAGCCCCAGCATTTT.

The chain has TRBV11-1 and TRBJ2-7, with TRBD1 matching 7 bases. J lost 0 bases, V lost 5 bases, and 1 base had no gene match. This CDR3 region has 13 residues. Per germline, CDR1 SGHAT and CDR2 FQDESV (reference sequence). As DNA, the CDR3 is TGTGCCAGCAGCCGGGACAGCTCCTACGAGCAGTACTTC. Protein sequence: CASSRDSSYEQYF.